These 6 T cell receptor beta chains were sequenced from one sample in a study of T cell clones after liver transplantation. The table came from immunoSEQ multiplex PCR; TCRdb's copy has only in-frame clones and leaves some out. The sample carries 50,000 or so clones, roughly 70% recorded once. Sequences were derived from CD4+ T cells from blood, sampled more than 53 months after liver transplant. These receptors all come from a human patient who received a liver transplant. The T cells may come from the graft donor.

This clone was counted a few times. V usage is TRBV4-1 and J usage is TRBJ1-5; no firm D call. The germline V gene encodes CDR1 MGHRA and CDR2 YSYEKL. This CDR3 region has 16 residues. The ends were cut back, 3 bases at V and 0 bases at J, with 12 bases in the middle. The CDR3 sequence is CASSHPGRGSNQPQHF. DNA of the CDR3: TGCGCCAGCAGCCATCCCGGGCGGGGTAGCAATCAGCCCCAGCATTTT.

This clone has just one count. V and J are TRBV11-2 and TRBJ2-3, with D perhaps being TRBD1 or TRBD2 (6 bases each). The germline CDR1 and CDR2 sequences are SGHAT and FQNNGV. This CDR3 region has 16 residues. V was pared by 4 bases and J by 6 bases, with 20 bases between. The CDR3 DNA reads TGTGCCAGCAGCTACCTTTCGGGGGCCCGCCCGGATACGCAGTATTTT. Amino acids: CASSYLSGARPDTQYF.

V usage is TRBV5-5 and J usage is TRBJ2-6; 8 bases are a match to TRBD1. Germline V gene lookup returns CDR1 SGHKS and CDR2 YYEKEE (reference sequence). The V segment lost 3 bases and the J segment 4 bases; nucleotides outside the gene matches: 15. The CDR3 has 19 residues. Here the CDR3 reads CASSWRYATGATGANVLTF. CDR3 bases: TGTGCCAGCAGCTGGAGGTACGCGACAGGGGCGACAGGGGCCAACGTCCTGACTTTC.

The chain carries TRBV6-1 and TRBJ1-5; D is unresolved. This CDR3 has 13 residues. Trimming shortened V by 4 bases and J by 1 base, and 5 bases separated the two germline ends. Germline V CDR1 and CDR2: MNHNS, SASEGT. CDR3 nucleotide sequence: TGTGCCAGCAGTGCGTGGAGCAATCAGCCCCAGCATTTT. Encoded protein: CASSAWSNQPQHF.

This sequence joins TRBV30 and TRBJ1-2; TRBD1 might be the D (5 bases). CDR3 length equals 15 residues. Trimming stripped 1 base from V and 4 bases from J, with 16 bases between. The germline V gene encodes CDR1 GTSNPN and CDR2 SVGIG (reference sequence). Written as DNA, the CDR3 is TGTGCCTGGAGTGCCCGACAGATTGGCTCCTATGGCTACACCTTC. Its translation: CAWSARQIGSYGYTF.

V usage is TRBV6-1 and J usage is TRBJ2-1; a weak D match, TRBD2 (6 bases). CDR3 size: 14 residues. V shed 4 bases and J shed 5 bases, with 12 bases lying between them. Germline-derived CDR1 and CDR2 are MNHNS and SASEGT. CDR3: CASSVQGGHNEQFF. CDR3 in DNA: TGTGCCAGCAGTGTTCAGGGAGGCCACAATGAGCAGTTCTTC.